These 9 T cell receptor beta chains came from one sample sequenced in a study of CD8+CD57+ T cells in acquired aplastic anemia. Those patients picked for sequencing had displayed CD8+CD57+ cell expansion on flow cytometry. It was genomic DNA that served as the template for profiling TCR beta VDJ and CDR3. Each CDR3 protein is one row after TCRdb ran MiXCR on the reads. The repertoire has some 170,000 distinct CDR3 sequences, 63% of them found once; the top ten carry about 42%. Sequencing was performed on sorted CD4+, CD8+, or CD8+CD57+ T cells (not recorded which) from PBMCs. Source of these receptors: a human donor with aplastic anemia.

The V call is TRBV7-3, the J call TRBJ1-1, with a tentative D call TRBD1 (6 bases). The CDR3 loop spans 19 amino acids. Deletions cut 2 bases from V and 3 bases from J, with 25 bases between. Germline loops: CDR1 SGHTA, CDR2 FQGTGA. CDR3 DNA: TGTGCCAGCAGCTTAGTCCCAGGTGGGGGGGCGCGGGAGTACACTGAAGCTTTCTTT. It translates to CASSLVPGGGAREYTEAFF.

This chain links TRBV19 with TRBJ1-6; D gene uncertain. Per germline, CDR1 LNHDA and CDR2 SQIVND (reference sequence). The CDR3 runs 17 residues. V shed 5 bases and J shed 1 base, with 15 bases lying between them. CDR3 in amino acids: CASSPRGEASYNSPLHF. As DNA, the CDR3 is TGTGCCAGTAGTCCCCGTGGAGAGGCGTCCTATAATTCACCCCTCCACTTT. The complete variable domain, with remaining parts taken from reference TRBV19 and TRBJ1-6, reads DGGITQSPKYLFRKEGQNVTLSCEQNLNHDAMYWYRQDPGQGLRLIYYSQIVNDFQKGDIAEGYSVSREKKESFPLTVTSAQKNPTAFYLCASSPRGEASYNSPLHFGNGTRLTVT.

This clonotype occurred many times. V usage is TRBV5-1 and J usage is TRBJ2-2, with D tentatively TRBD2 (7 bases). Deletions cut 5 bases from V and 6 bases from J, with 17 bases between. There are 15 residues in the CDR3. CDR1 is SGHRS, CDR2 YFSETQ, per germline. The DNA for the CDR3 is TGCGCCAGCAGACCTTCGGGGGGCGCACCCGGGGAGCTGTTTTTT. It codes for CASRPSGGAPGELFF. Looking up the rest from reference TRBV5-1 and TRBJ2-2 gives the full variable domain: KAGVTQTPRYLIKTRGQQVTLSCSPISGHRSVSWYQQTPGQGLQFLFEYFSETQRNKGNFPGRFSGRQFSNSRSEMNVSTLELGDSALYLCASRPSGGAPGELFFGEGSRLTVL.

This clonotype was detected ten times or more. This rearrangement joins TRBV29-1 to TRBJ1-3, with a possible D match to TRBD1 (5 bases). Trimming took 8 bases from V and 0 from J, leaving 11 bases between them. Germline lookup yields CDR1 SQVTM and CDR2 ANQGSEA. The CDR3 consists of 13 residues. This chain's CDR3 is CSFRGTSGNTIYF. CDR3 bases: TGCAGCTTTAGGGGAACCTCTGGAAACACCATATATTTT.

This rearrangement joins TRBV25-1 to TRBJ2-1, with 12 bases that match TRBD2. The CDR3 length is 18 residues. CDR1 is MGHDK and CDR2 is SYGVNS in the germline V gene. The V and J ends lost 6 bases and 7 bases, in that order; junction bases with no gene match: 16. CDR3 sequence (DNA): TGTGCCAGCAGCCTGCTTGTGGCTAGCGGGAGGGCAGGAAATGAGCAGTTCTTC. Residues: CASSLLVASGRAGNEQFF.

This chain connects TRBV5-1 to TRBJ1-3; no firm D call. Deletions cut 5 bases from V and 3 bases from J, with 18 bases between. The germline gives CDR1 SGHRS, CDR2 YFSETQ. The CDR3 contains 16 residues. The CDR3: CASRSAPSGDGNTIYF. As DNA, the CDR3 is TGCGCCAGCAGGTCCGCTCCCAGCGGGGATGGAAACACCATATATTTT.

The chain couples TRBV24-1 to TRBJ2-3, with unresolved D. The CDR3 runs 11 residues. Trimming cost V 12 bases and J 4 bases, with 10 bases left between them. Germline CDR1 reads KGHDR; CDR2 reads SFDVKD. The CDR3 loop is CAASSADTQYF. The CDR3 DNA follows: TGTGCCGCATCGAGCGCAGATACGCAGTATTTT.

This clonotype has ten or more counts. The rearrangement joins TRBV5-8 to TRBJ2-1, with TRBD1 matching 10 bases. Germline V gives CDR1 SGHTS, CDR2 YDEGEE. V was clipped by 4 bases and J by 4 bases; unmatched bases: 5. This CDR3 is 15 amino acids long. The CDR3 DNA is TGTGCCAGCAGCCCCGGGACAGGGGTATACAATGAGCAGTTCTTC. Its translation: CASSPGTGVYNEQFF. The full variable domain, in which reference TRBV5-8 and TRBJ2-1 provide the parts outside the CDR3, is EAGVTQSPTHLIKTRGQQATLRCSPISGHTSVYWYQQALGLGLQFLLWYDEGEERNRGNFPPRFSGRQFPNYSSELNVNALELEDSALYLCASSPGTGVYNEQFFGPGTRLTVL.

The V gene is TRBV7-9, the J gene TRBJ1-2, with a weak D call TRBD1 (6 bases). Germline V CDR1 and CDR2: SEHNR, FQNEAQ (reference sequence). The CDR3 loop spans 13 amino acids. V was shortened by 4 bases and J by 4 bases, with 10 bases between the two germline ends. As DNA, the CDR3 is TGTGCCAGCAGCTCGGGGGGCGGCTATGGCTACACCTTC. Encoded protein: CASSSGGGYGYTF.